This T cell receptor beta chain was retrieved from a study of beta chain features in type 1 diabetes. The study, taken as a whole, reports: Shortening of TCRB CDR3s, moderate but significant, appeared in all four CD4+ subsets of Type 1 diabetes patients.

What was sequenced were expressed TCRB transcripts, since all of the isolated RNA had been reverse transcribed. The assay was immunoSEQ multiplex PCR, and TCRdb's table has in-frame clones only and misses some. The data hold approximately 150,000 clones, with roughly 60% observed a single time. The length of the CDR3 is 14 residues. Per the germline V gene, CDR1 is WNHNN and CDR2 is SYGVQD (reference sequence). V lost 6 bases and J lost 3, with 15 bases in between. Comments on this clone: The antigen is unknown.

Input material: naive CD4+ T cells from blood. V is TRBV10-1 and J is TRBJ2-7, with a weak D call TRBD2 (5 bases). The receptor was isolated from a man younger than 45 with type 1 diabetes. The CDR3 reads CASSLRGLDYEQYF. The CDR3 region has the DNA TGCGCCAGCAGCCTCCGGGGATTGGACTACGAGCAGTACTTC.